Below, 20 T cell receptor beta chains from the same sample are listed, as sequenced in a study of blood T cell repertoires in COVID-19. Using immunoSEQ multiplex PCR, the repertoire was profiled, and TCRdb retains in-frame clones only, with some absent. Here the sample spans roughly 150,000 clones, 76% being singletons. The specimen sequenced was peripheral blood. These receptors came from a woman of 80 years or more with acute or convalescent COVID-19.

This chain connects TRBV7-9 to TRBJ1-1; D remains unclear. In germline, CDR1 is SEHNR, CDR2 FQNEAQ (reference sequence). This CDR3 region has 15 residues. V was trimmed by 3 bases and J by 0 bases, leaving 11 bases between them. Here the CDR3 DNA reads TGTGCCAGCAGCTTCGGAGGGCAGGTGAACACTGAAGCTTTCTTT. Encoded protein: CASSFGGQVNTEAFF.

This clone has only a few counts. The rearrangement links TRBV12-3 or TRBV12-4 to TRBJ1-5; D gene uncertain. CDR3 length: 13 residues. V dropped 7 bases and J dropped 0 bases, with 7 bases sitting between them. The CDR3 region has the DNA TGTGCCAGCAAACAGAATAGCAATCAGCCCCAGCATTTT. Translating gives CASKQNSNQPQHF.

This clone was detected only once. This rearrangement joins TRBV4-2 to TRBJ2-1; the D gene is possibly TRBD2 (5 bases). The germline V gene has CDR1 LGHNA and CDR2 YNFKEQ. The CDR3 has 16 amino acids. The germline V and J ends were trimmed by 3 bases and 2 bases, with 14 bases remaining between them. Here the CDR3 reads CASSQEAVPPYNEQFF. CDR3 DNA: TGTGCCAGCAGCCAGGAGGCAGTACCCCCCTACAATGAGCAGTTCTTC.

The chain is built from TRBV11-2 and TRBJ1-1; 9 bases map to TRBD1. The germline V gene has CDR1 SGHAT and CDR2 FQNNGV. The J segment lost 7 bases and the V segment lost 5 bases, leaving 8 bases of the junction unmatched. The CDR3 has 14 amino acids. Written as DNA, the CDR3 is TGTGCCAGCAGCCCCTCGACAGGGGGAGGTGAAGCTTTCTTT. This codes for CASSPSTGGGEAFF.

The chain recombines TRBV7-3 with TRBJ2-1; weak D call: TRBD2 (6 bases). Germline CDR1 SGHTA, CDR2 FQGTGA. Between the trimmed V and J ends, which lost 2 bases and 8 bases, there was a span of 16 bases. This CDR3 has 15 residues. CDR3 nucleotides: TGTGCCAGCAGCTTAGGGGGGAGCCGTTCGGATGAGCAGTTCTTC. It translates to CASSLGGSRSDEQFF. The whole variable domain, filled in from reference TRBV7-3 and TRBJ2-1, reads GAGVSQTPSNKVTEKGKYVELRCDPISGHTALYWYRQSLGQGPEFLIYFQGTGAADDSGLPNDRFFAVRPEGSVSTLKIQRTERGDSAVYLCASSLGGSRSDEQFFGPGTRLTVL.

The chain carries TRBV12-3 or TRBV12-4 and TRBJ1-4, with 8 bases lining up with TRBD1. The CDR3 loop spans 13 amino acids. Unmatched junction bases numbered 3, after V lost 5 bases and J lost 7 bases. CDR3 in amino acids: CASSGQGAEKLFF. The CDR3 DNA follows: TGTGCCAGCAGTGGGCAGGGGGCTGAAAAACTGTTTTTT.

The V gene is TRBV5-1, the J gene TRBJ2-1; 10 nucleotides match TRBD2. V lost 6 bases, J lost 6 bases, and 12 bases stayed unmatched. The CDR3 loop spans 16 amino acids. The germline V gene encodes CDR1 SGHRS and CDR2 YFSETQ. This CDR3 reads CASTPVGLAGVNEQFF. The CDR3 coding sequence is TGCGCCAGCACCCCCGTCGGGCTAGCGGGAGTCAATGAGCAGTTCTTC.

The chain couples TRBV10-1 to TRBJ2-7; TRBD2 might be the D (5 bases). This CDR3 is 15 amino acids long. V lost 0 bases to trimming and J lost 2 bases, with 11 bases between them. Germline V gene lookup returns CDR1 WNHNN and CDR2 SYGVQD (reference sequence). The CDR3 spells CASSESSGNPYEQYF. DNA for the CDR3: TGCGCCAGCAGTGAGTCGAGCGGCAATCCCTACGAGCAGTACTTC.

The chain recombines TRBV19 with TRBJ1-2; tentative D call: TRBD1 (6 bases). Germline V CDR1 and CDR2: LNHDA, SQIVND (reference sequence). This CDR3 has 15 residues. V was shortened by 10 bases and J by 7 bases, with 25 bases between the two germline ends. The CDR3 nucleotides are TGTGCCACTAAACCACAGGGTAACGATCCGAGTGGCTACACCTTC. It codes for CATKPQGNDPSGYTF.

The count of this clone is one. The chain couples TRBV20-1 to TRBJ2-5, with TRBD1 as a possible D gene (5 bases). Germline CDR1 is DFQATT and CDR2 is SNEGSKA (reference sequence). Trimming shortened V by 5 bases and J by 5 bases, and 9 bases separated the two germline ends. The CDR3 contains 11 residues. The CDR3 sequence: CSAPGWETQYF. The CDR3 DNA sequence: TGCAGTGCTCCAGGGTGGGAGACCCAGTACTTC.

J is TRBJ2-2 and V is TRBV19, with a tentative D call TRBD2 (5 bases). CDR3 length: 14 residues. Germline V gene sequence: CDR1 LNHDA, CDR2 SQIVND (reference sequence). V was clipped by 7 bases and J by 3 bases, with 12 bases between them. The CDR3 spells CASMWRSDTGELFF. The CDR3 region has the DNA TGTGCCAGTATGTGGAGGTCCGACACCGGGGAGCTGTTTTTT. The full variable domain, rest sourced from reference TRBV19 and TRBJ2-2, is DGGITQSPKYLFRKEGQNVTLSCEQNLNHDAMYWYRQDPGQGLRLIYYSQIVNDFQKGDIAEGYSVSREKKESFPLTVTSAQKNPTAFYLCASMWRSDTGELFFGEGSRLTVL.

V is TRBV7-3 and J is TRBJ1-2, with no clear D. The germline V gene has CDR1 SGHTA and CDR2 FQGTGA. The CDR3 spans 13 residues. Between the trimmed V and J ends, which lost 2 bases and 4 bases, there was a span of 8 bases. CDR3 DNA sequence: TGTGCCAGCAGCTTAGGGGAGGGCTATGGCTACACCTTC. Protein product: CASSLGEGYGYTF.

V gene TRBV4-3 combines with J gene TRBJ1-3; TRBD1 might be the D (5 bases). V was shortened by 3 bases and J by 3 bases, with 18 bases between the two germline ends. The germline V gene encodes CDR1 LGHNA and CDR2 YSLEER. The CDR3 consists of 17 residues. Here the CDR3 DNA reads TGCGCCAGCAGCCAGGGGAGCGGGACCCAAGGTGGAAACACCATATATTTT. Its translation: CASSQGSGTQGGNTIYF.

This clone was detected only once. The gene calls are TRBV15 and TRBJ2-5; 10 bases align to TRBD1. The germline CDR1 and CDR2 sequences are LNHNV and YYDKDF (reference sequence). The trim removed 3 bases at V and 5 bases at J, leaving 6 bases unmatched. The CDR3 has 15 residues. The CDR3 sequence is CATSSGDRGWETQYF. The DNA of the CDR3 is TGTGCCACCAGCAGTGGGGACAGGGGCTGGGAGACCCAGTACTTC.

The sample holds one count of this clone. The junction departs from the called germline gene at one end, perhaps through a read error. The chain employs TRBV3-1 (or the pseudogene TRBV3-2) and TRBJ1-6, with D possibly being TRBD1 (5 bases). CDR3 length: 16 residues. Germline CDR1 reads LGHDT; CDR2 reads YNNKEL (reference sequence). The CDR3 here is CANSLRRGASNSPLHF. In DNA form, the CDR3 reads TGTGCCAACAGCCTCCGGCGTGGGGCGAGTAATTCACCCCTCCACTTT.

This rearrangement joins TRBV30 to TRBJ1-3; D not certain. V was clipped by 2 bases and J by 6 bases, with 20 bases between them. The CDR3 runs to 16 residues. Germline CDR1 and CDR2: GTSNPN and SVGIG (reference sequence). The CDR3 DNA sequence: TGTGCCTGGAGTTATGGAATCTCGGGAAGAGTAAACACCATATATTTT. This gives the protein CAWSYGISGRVNTIYF.

The chain carries TRBV19 and TRBJ1-3, with D possibly matching TRBD1 (6 bases). V was cut by 4 bases and J by 0 bases, with 16 bases left in between. The CDR3 sequence is 17 residues long. Germline V gene lookup returns CDR1 LNHDA and CDR2 SQIVND (reference sequence). Here the CDR3 DNA reads TGTGCCAGTAGTACCTGGACAGAACAACGCTCTGGAAACACCATATATTTT. This gives the protein CASSTWTEQRSGNTIYF.

The chain has TRBV5-1 and TRBJ2-1, with 8 bases identical to TRBD2. The CDR3 spans 15 residues. Germline V CDR1 and CDR2: SGHRS, YFSETQ. V lost 1 base, J lost 11 bases, and 11 bases stayed unmatched. The CDR3 here is CASSLSSGHYDQQFF. The CDR3 DNA reads TGCGCCAGCAGCTTGTCTAGCGGGCATTATGACCAGCAGTTCTTC.

This clone was counted between two and nine times. V gene TRBV5-1 combines with J gene TRBJ2-5; the match to TRBD2 covers 9 bases. V trimming: 4 bases; J trimming: 4 bases; junction bases outside the gene matches: 5. This CDR3 is 14 amino acids long. Looked up from germline, CDR1 is SGHRS and CDR2 is YFSETQ. The CDR3 nucleotides read TGCGCCAGCAGCCCCCGCGGGGGGGCAGAGACCCAGTACTTC. Encoded protein: CASSPRGGAETQYF.

The CDR3 loop is CASSLESAGGNSPLHF. The CDR3 DNA follows: TGTGCCAGCAGCTTGGAATCGGCAGGGGGCAATTCACCCCTCCACTTT. This chain joins TRBV5-6 and TRBJ1-6; 8 bases fit TRBD1. The CDR3 is 16 residues long. CDR1 and CDR2 from the germline V gene are SGHDT and YYEEEE. Germline trimming cut 0 bases from V and 7 bases from J; bases unmatched to any gene: 6. The whole variable domain, filled in from reference TRBV5-6 and TRBJ1-6, reads DAGVTQSPTHLIKTRGQQVTLRCSPKSGHDTVSWYQQALGQGPQFIFQYYEEEERQRGNFPDRFSGHQFPNYSSELNVNALLLGDSALYLCASSLESAGGNSPLHFGNGTRLTVT.